The entry below gives a single T cell receptor (beta chain) sequence along with its context. The data stem from a study of quantifying T cell responses using KT2 cells. At the level of the study: TCR alpha and beta constant-region primers primed reverse transcription of RNA.

The cDNA 3' end received a ligated oligonucleotide with a UMI. First-round PCR used 3 to 4 cycles and beta primers RC1.1 and RC1.2 covering TRBC1 and TRBC2. TCRdb re-called the UMI-ligation and nested PCR reads with MiXCR, one entry per CDR3 protein. This table holds over 55,000 distinct CDR3 sequences, 10% to 15% found once. The sequencing sample was made of PBMCs spiked with cells of the T cell clone KT2. This TCR came from a human donor.

CDR3 amino acids: CASSDGSPYEQYF. In DNA, the CDR3 is TGTGCCAGCAGTGACGGGTCCCCGTACGAGCAGTACTTC. The J gene is TRBJ2-7, the V gene TRBV27, with unresolved D. V was shortened by 5 bases and J by 4 bases, with 12 bases between the two germline ends. CDR1 and CDR2 from the germline V gene are MNHEY and SMNVEV (reference sequence). The length of the CDR3 is 13 residues.